Listed here is a single T cell receptor beta chain. The sample originates from a study of blood T cell repertoires in COVID-19. The protocol was immunoSEQ multiplex PCR, while the TCRdb copy is restricted to in-frame clones and leaves out a portion. The sample yields about 190,000 clones, 82% seen once. Self-reported history from a screening survey and questionnaire set each donor's cohort. The receptor's source is an older woman with acute COVID-19. The specimen sequenced was PBMCs or T cells enriched from blood (not recorded which).

The CDR3 loop is CASSPWTADSGANVLTF. The CDR3 DNA reads TGTGCCAGCAGCCCTTGGACTGCCGACTCTGGGGCCAACGTCCTGACTTTC. The chain joins TRBV7-9 to TRBJ2-6, with D perhaps matching TRBD2 (5 bases). Germline values: CDR1 SEHNR, CDR2 FQNEAQ (reference sequence). The CDR3 totals 17 residues. The germline V and J ends were trimmed by 5 bases and 0 bases, with 14 bases remaining between them.